These 7 T cell receptor beta chains came from one sample sequenced in a study of cytomegalovirus exposure and HLA in healthy donors. Sequencing used immunoSEQ multiplex PCR; TCRdb keeps in-frame clones, though not all of them. This table has 86,000 or so clones, about 96% appearing once. The sequencing sample was made of PBMCs. Source of these receptors: a man in his late teens or twenties in good health and CMV-seropositive.

The CDR3 sequence is CASSAQTEQPQHF. CDR3 in DNA: TGTGCCAGCAGTGCACAGACAGAACAGCCCCAGCATTTT. The rearrangement joins TRBV2 to TRBJ1-5; a possible D gene is TRBD1 (5 bases). This CDR3 contains 13 residues. V dropped 4 bases and J dropped 7 bases, with 11 bases sitting between them. Germline V gene lookup returns CDR1 SNHLY and CDR2 FYNNEI.

The chain recombines TRBV27 with TRBJ1-1; D may be TRBD1 (5 bases). Trimming removed 7 bases at V and 0 bases at J, with 9 bases between. Germline V gene lookup returns CDR1 MNHEY and CDR2 SMNVEV (reference sequence). The CDR3 is 13 residues long. The CDR3 nucleotides read TGTGCCAGCAAGGACACCATGAACACTGAAGCTTTCTTT. This translates into CASKDTMNTEAFF.

The rearrangement joins TRBV5-1 to TRBJ2-1, with TRBD2 matching 7 bases. Germline trimming cut 5 bases from V and 7 bases from J; bases unmatched to any gene: 12. Germline CDR1 reads SGHRS; CDR2 reads YFSETQ. This CDR3 region has 15 residues. In DNA form, the CDR3 reads TGCGCCAGCAGATACGTCGGGGGAGGGCCGAATGAGCAGTTCTTC. This encodes CASRYVGGGPNEQFF.

V gene TRBV30 combines with J gene TRBJ2-7; TRBD2 might be the D (5 bases). Trimming left V 3 bases short and J 4 bases short, with 19 bases between. There are 15 residues in the CDR3. Germline V CDR1 and CDR2: GTSNPN, SVGIG (reference sequence). The CDR3 coding sequence is TGTGCCTGGAGAAAACCGGGTCCGGGGTTATACGAGCAGTACTTC. Translation gives CAWRKPGPGLYEQYF.

This sequence joins TRBV19 and TRBJ1-2; tentative D call: TRBD1 (5 bases). The CDR3 runs to 13 residues. Germline CDR1 LNHDA, CDR2 SQIVND (reference sequence). V was clipped by 7 bases and J by 6 bases, with 15 bases between them. The CDR3 DNA reads as TGTGCCAGTATGAGGGGAGGAAATGATGGCTACACCTTC. Amino acid sequence: CASMRGGNDGYTF.

The chain is built from TRBV19 and TRBJ2-2; 8 bases are shared with TRBD2. V trimming: 4 bases; J trimming: 6 bases; junction bases outside the gene matches: 4. Germline CDR1 reads LNHDA; CDR2 reads SQIVND (reference sequence). CDR3 length: 14 amino acids. The CDR3 region is CASSKNGGAGELFF. The CDR3 DNA reads as TGTGCCAGTAGTAAAAACGGGGGGGCCGGGGAGCTGTTTTTT.

The chain has TRBV7-3 and TRBJ2-5; weak D call: TRBD1 (6 bases). CDR3 length: 14 residues. Germline assignment: CDR1 SGHTA and CDR2 FQGTGA. V lost 1 base, J lost 4 bases, and 10 bases lay in between. The CDR3 nucleotides are TGTGCCAGCAGCTTAATAGGGGGTGGAGAGACCCAGTACTTC. Its protein is CASSLIGGGETQYF.